This TCR beta chain was captured in a study of blood T cells in healthy people across ages. Study background: The capture of about one barcoded beta molecule per two T cells was achieved by template switching. Regarding the study as a whole: Unsorted PBMCs prevented conclusive naive versus antigen-experienced comparison.

With respect to this clonotype: Its antigen is unidentified.

CDR1 MNHEY and CDR2 SMNVEV come from the germline V gene (reference sequence). There are 15 residues in the CDR3. The V gene end was trimmed by 6 bases and the J gene end by 4 bases; junction bases not matched to a gene: 7. The second PCR ran roughly 6 to 11 cycles with a sample-barcoded 5' primer and J-beta primers. MiXCR, applied by TCRdb to the 5' RACE reads, yields one record per CDR3 protein. This sample has some 930,000 distinct CDR3 sequences, with almost 30% found just once. These data were also reused for a study on T cells of mothers and their children.

The receptor was isolated from a woman aged 40 to 50 in good health. The sequencing input was blood. The chain has TRBV27 and TRBJ2-2, with 8 bases matching TRBD2. CDR3 sequence: CASSPGLGGTGELFF. The DNA for the CDR3 is TGTGCCAGCAGCCCGGGACTAGGCGGCACCGGGGAGCTGTTTTTT.